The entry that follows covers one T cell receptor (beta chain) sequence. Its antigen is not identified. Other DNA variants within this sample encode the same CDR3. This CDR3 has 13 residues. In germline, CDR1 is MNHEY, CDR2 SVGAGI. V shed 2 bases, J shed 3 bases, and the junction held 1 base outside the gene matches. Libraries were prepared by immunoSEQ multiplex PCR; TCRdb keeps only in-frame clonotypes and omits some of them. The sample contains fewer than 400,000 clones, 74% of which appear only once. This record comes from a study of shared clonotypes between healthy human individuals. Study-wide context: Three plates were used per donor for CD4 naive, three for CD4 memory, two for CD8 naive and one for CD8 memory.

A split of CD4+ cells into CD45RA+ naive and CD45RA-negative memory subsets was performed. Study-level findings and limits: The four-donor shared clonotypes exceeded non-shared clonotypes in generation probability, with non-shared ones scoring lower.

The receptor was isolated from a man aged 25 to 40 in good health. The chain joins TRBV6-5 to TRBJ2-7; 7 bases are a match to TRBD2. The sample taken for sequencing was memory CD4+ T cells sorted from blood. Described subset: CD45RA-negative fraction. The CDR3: CASSYREDYEQYF. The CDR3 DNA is TGTGCCAGCAGTTACCGGGAGGACTACGAGCAGTACTTC.